The subject of this entry is one TCR beta chain. Assay: immunoSEQ multiplex PCR; the TCRdb copy retains only in-frame clones and omits some. The repertoire holds some 1 million clones, with around 76% as singletons. This entry comes from a study of shared clonotypes between healthy human individuals. The V gene lost 7 bases and the J gene lost 3 bases, with 14 bases spanning the gap. Germline V gene lookup returns CDR1 SGHTA and CDR2 FQGNSA. The CDR3 has 14 amino acids. Donors included only healthy HIV-negative adults lacking recent acute infections or vaccinations. Specimen: memory CD4+ T cells sorted from blood. The subset denotes: CD45RA-negative fraction. This sequence joins TRBV7-2 and TRBJ2-3; TRBD1 is a possible D gene (6 bases). The TCR originated in a man aged 18 to 30 in good health. DNA of the CDR3: TGTGCCAGCACGAGCGGTAGGGGGACAGATACGCAGTATTTT. Its translation: CASTSGRGTDTQYF.